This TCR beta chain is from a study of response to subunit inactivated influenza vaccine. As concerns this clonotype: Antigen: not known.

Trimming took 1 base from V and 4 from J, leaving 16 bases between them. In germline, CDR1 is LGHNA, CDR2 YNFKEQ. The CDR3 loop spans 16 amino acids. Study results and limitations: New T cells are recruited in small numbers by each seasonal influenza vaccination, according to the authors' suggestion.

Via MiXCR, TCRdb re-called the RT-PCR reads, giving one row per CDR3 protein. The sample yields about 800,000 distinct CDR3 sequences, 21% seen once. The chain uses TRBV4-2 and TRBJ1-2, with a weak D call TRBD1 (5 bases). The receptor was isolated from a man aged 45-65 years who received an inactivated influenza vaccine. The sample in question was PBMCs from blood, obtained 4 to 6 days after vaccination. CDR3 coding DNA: TGTGCCAGCAGCCAAGGGTTGGATGAGGGGTCCTATGGCTACACCTTC. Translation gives CASSQGLDEGSYGYTF.